The source of this TCR beta chain is a study of response to subunit inactivated influenza vaccine. Points from the study as a whole: New T cells are recruited in small numbers by each seasonal influenza vaccination, according to the authors' suggestion.

There are a few counts of this clonotype. The antigen is not known. Via MiXCR, TCRdb re-called the RT-PCR reads, giving one row per CDR3 protein. The repertoire holds over 150,000 distinct CDR3 sequences, with around a tenth as singletons. The CDR3 sequence is 15 residues long. Germline values: CDR1 LGHNA, CDR2 YNFKEQ. V gave up 3 bases and J gave up 9 bases; unmatched junction bases: 8. This sequence was found in a man in his fifties who received an inactivated influenza vaccine. The source material was non-naive T cells sorted from PBMCs, sampled on the day of vaccination. The chain joins TRBV4-2 to TRBJ2-1, with 10 bases identical to TRBD1. This CDR3 is CASSQTGGGFGEQFF. CDR3 nucleotide sequence: TGTGCCAGCAGCCAGACAGGGGGCGGGTTTGGTGAGCAGTTCTTC.